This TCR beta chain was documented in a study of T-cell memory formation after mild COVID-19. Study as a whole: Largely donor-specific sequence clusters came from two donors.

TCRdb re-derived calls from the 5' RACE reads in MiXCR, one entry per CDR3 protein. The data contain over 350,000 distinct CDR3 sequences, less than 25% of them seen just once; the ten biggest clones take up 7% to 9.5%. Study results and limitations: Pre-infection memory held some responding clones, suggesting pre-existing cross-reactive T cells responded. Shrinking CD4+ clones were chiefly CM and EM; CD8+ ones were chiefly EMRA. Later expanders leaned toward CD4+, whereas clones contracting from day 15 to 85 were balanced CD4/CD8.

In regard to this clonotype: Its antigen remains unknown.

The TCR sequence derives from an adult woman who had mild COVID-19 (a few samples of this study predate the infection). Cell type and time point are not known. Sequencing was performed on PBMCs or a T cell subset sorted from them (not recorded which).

The CDR3 here is CASSYPTGLGGSYNEQFF. The DNA of the CDR3 is TGTGCCAGCAGTTACCCTACCGGGCTAGGTGGCTCCTACAATGAGCAGTTCTTC. The V call is TRBV6-2 or TRBV6-3, the J call TRBJ2-1, with D unresolved. Per the germline V gene, CDR1 is MNHEY and CDR2 is SVGEGT. Deletions cut 2 bases from V and 0 bases from J, with 17 bases between. This CDR3 comprises 18 residues.